This TCR beta chain was recovered during a study of T cells in Graves' hyperthyroidism and ophthalmopathy. Germline V gives CDR1 SQVTM, CDR2 ANQGSEA. With 6 bases removed from V and 5 bases from J, the gap between germline ends came to 19 bases. There are 14 residues in the CDR3. TCR beta CDR3 regions were amplified from RNA. First-round RT-PCR with HTBI primers amplified the TCR CDR3 region. TCRdb independently ran MiXCR on the multiplex PCR reads; one entry per CDR3 protein. This sample has 490,000 or so distinct CDR3 sequences, with approximately 49% found just once. Sequencing used peripheral blood or thyroid tissue (not recorded which). The chain couples TRBV29-1 to TRBJ2-5; perhaps TRBD2 as D (6 bases). This sequence was found in an adult woman with Graves' disease, either hyperthyroidism or ophthalmopathy (not recorded which). The CDR3 here is CSVELAERAETQYF. CDR3 nucleotide sequence: TGCAGCGTGGAACTAGCAGAGCGGGCGGAGACCCAGTACTTC.